Listed below are T cell receptor beta chains from one sample, sequenced in a study of T cells in Graves' hyperthyroidism and ophthalmopathy. MiXCR, run by TCRdb on the multiplex PCR reads, gives a single entry per CDR3 protein. The table has over 45,000 distinct CDR3 sequences, roughly 50% seen once. The sequencing input was blood. Receptors originate from a woman younger than 45 with Graves' ophthalmopathy. Both conserved end residues are part of each CDR3. Each record gives: clone size, V gene, J gene, D gene, CDR3 protein, CDR3 DNA. The D gene is left open where the match is weak. The size of a clone is reported for some rows only, either as once, few or many, or as a class for expanded clones.

size: -
V: TRBV19
J: TRBJ1-5
D: -
CDR3: CASSIRSGAANYSNQPQHF
DNA: TGTGCCAGTAGCATTCGTTCGGGGGCAGCGAATTATAGCAATCAGCCCCAGCATTTT

size: many
V: TRBV6-1
J: TRBJ1-1
D: -
CDR3: CASSFIQGEAFF
DNA: TGTGCCAGCAGTTTTATACAGGGCGAGGCTTTCTTT

size: -
V: TRBV9
J: TRBJ2-5
D: TRBD1
CDR3: CASSWTGGGETQYF
DNA: TGTGCCAGCAGCTGGACAGGGGGCGGGGAGACCCAGTACTTC

size: many
V: TRBV4-1
J: TRBJ1-3
D: -
CDR3: CASSQAAGVGNTIYF
DNA: TGCGCCAGCAGCCAAGCAGCAGGGGTGGGAAACACCATATATTTT

size: -
V: TRBV7-9
J: TRBJ2-3
D: TRBD2
CDR3: CASSFPGLAGSRTQYF
DNA: TGTGCCAGCAGCTTTCCGGGACTAGCGGGGTCGAGAACGCAGTATTTT

size: many
V: TRBV6-5
J: TRBJ1-1
D: -
CDR3: CASINSDKNTEAFF
DNA: TGTGCCAGCATAAACAGCGACAAGAACACTGAAGCTTTCTTT

size: many
V: TRBV28
J: TRBJ1-4
D: -
CDR3: CASSDGTPAEKLFF
DNA: TGTGCCAGCAGTGACGGTACCCCTGCGGAAAAACTGTTTTTT

size: many
V: TRBV27
J: TRBJ2-7
D: -
CDR3: CASSKGFRYEQYF
DNA: TGTGCCAGCAGTAAGGGGTTTAGGTACGAGCAGTACTTC

size: -
V: TRBV5-6
J: TRBJ1-2
D: -
CDR3: CAGSTTQVGHGYTF
DNA: TGTGCCGGCAGCACGACCCAGGTCGGTCATGGCTACACCTTC

size: many
V: TRBV12-3/TRBV12-4
J: TRBJ2-3
D: -
CDR3: CASSLAPGTDTQYF
DNA: TGTGCCAGCAGTTTAGCGCCAGGCACAGATACGCAGTATTTT

size: once
V: TRBV19
J: TRBJ1-1
D: -
CDR3: CASSTIPDMNTEACF
DNA: TGTGCCAGTAGTACAATTCCCGACATGAACACTGAGGCTTGCTTT

size: -
V: TRBV29-1
J: TRBJ2-3
D: TRBD2
CDR3: CSVAHPGGSYNEQYF
DNA: TGCAGCGTTGCCCACCCGGGAGGCTCCTACAATGAGCAGTATTTT

size: -
V: TRBV25-1
J: TRBJ1-2
D: -
CDR3: CASVMTGTSNYGYTF
DNA: TGTGCCAGCGTCATGACCGGGACATCTAACTATGGCTACACCTTC

size: -
V: TRBV7-2
J: TRBJ2-2
D: TRBD2
CDR3: CASSLVGGSTGELVF
DNA: TGTGCCAGCAGCTTGGTTGGCGGGAGTACCGGGGAGCTGGTTTTC